This T cell receptor beta chain was identified in a study of cytomegalovirus exposure and HLA in healthy donors. Findings of the study overall: The productive fraction for most TCR beta V segments was about 87% or about 30% in an earlier analysis. Rarity characterized most TCR sequences, yet some public TCRs appeared in many donors. Later analysis indicated greater clonal expansion among HLA-associated TCR beta chains than among equally common other chains.

As concerns this clone: Its cognate antigen is unknown.

Vbeta (60) and Jbeta (13) primers were used in the PCR. The data were produced by immunoSEQ multiplex PCR, yet TCRdb's version contains in-frame clones alone and is incomplete. There are about 150,000 clones in the sample; 70% to 80% occur only once, and roughly 4.2% lies in the top ten. The V gene's germline CDR1 is SGHTS and CDR2 YDEGEE. The CDR3 consists of 16 residues. V gave up 0 bases and J gave up 2 bases; unmatched junction bases: 6. This cohort consisted of healthy bone marrow donors. The receptor was derived from a woman aged 40 to 55 in good health and CMV-seronegative. Sequencing was carried out using PBMCs. The gene calls are TRBV5-8 and TRBJ2-5; 8 bases are a match to TRBD2. CDR3 sequence reads: CASSLGSTGGQETQYF. CDR3 bases: TGTGCCAGCAGCTTGGGATCTACGGGAGGGCAAGAGACCCAGTACTTC.